Presented here are 17 T cell receptor beta chains from one specimen sequenced in a study of shared T cell receptors in the human thymus. Using immunoSEQ multiplex PCR, the repertoire was profiled, and TCRdb retains in-frame clones only, with some absent. The sample records 450,000 to 650,000 clones, around three quarters being singletons. This sample was shared with a second study, whose subject was human thymus T cells.

The specimen sequenced was thymocytes. Every receptor here comes from a boy under two years old with a congenital heart defect.

The CDR3 DNA reads as TGTGCCAGCATCATACTTCGGGACAGGGGTGACACCGGGGAGCTGTTTTTT. Translated: CASIILRDRGDTGELFF. The rearrangement links TRBV2 to TRBJ2-2, with 10 bases matching TRBD1. The CDR3 extends over 17 amino acids. In germline, CDR1 is SNHLY, CDR2 FYNNEI. V shed 7 bases, J shed 3 bases, and the junction held 11 bases outside the gene matches.

This rearrangement joins TRBV2 to TRBJ2-1; no reliable D call. The CDR3 has 15 residues. Germline V gene data show CDR1 as SNHLY and CDR2 as FYNNEI. Trimming took 4 bases from V and 6 from J, leaving 16 bases between them. The CDR3 loop reads CASSVRRYSINEQFF. The CDR3 nucleotides are TGTGCCAGCAGTGTCCGGAGATATAGTATCAATGAGCAGTTCTTC.

This clone has a handful of counts. The chain joins TRBV21-1 to TRBJ2-3; TRBD1, the table's D call, lacks a check against the DNA. TRBV21-1 represents a pseudogene. The CDR3 loop spans 15 amino acids. The CDR3 sequence: CASSKRDRVADTQYF. CDR3 nucleotide sequence: TGTGCCAGCAGCAAACGGGACAGGGTTGCAGATACGCAGTATTTT.

V usage is TRBV30 and J usage is TRBJ1-2, with 7 nucleotides matching TRBD1. Germline CDR1 GTSNPN, CDR2 SVGIG (reference sequence). J gave up 9 bases and V 3 bases, and 10 bases lay outside the gene matches. The CDR3 runs 13 residues. The CDR3: CAWRGGQKSRYTF. In DNA, the CDR3 is TGTGCCTGGAGAGGGGGACAGAAGAGTCGCTACACCTTC.

The genes are TRBV30 and TRBJ2-2, with D possibly TRBD2 on 7 matching bases. Trimming took off 8 bases at V and 4 bases at J, with 23 bases between the two ends. There are 16 residues in the CDR3. CDR1 is GTSNPN, CDR2 SVGIG, per germline (reference sequence). CDR3 sequence: CAGSWGGGSSTGELFF. The CDR3 DNA reads as TGTGCCGGAAGCTGGGGGGGCGGGTCTTCCACCGGGGAGCTGTTTTTT.

V usage is TRBV7-9 and J usage is TRBJ2-1; D is unclear. V lost 8 bases and J lost 0, with 11 bases in between. The length of the CDR3 is 14 residues. Germline V lookup: CDR1 SEHNR, CDR2 FQNEAQ (reference sequence). The CDR3 DNA reads TGTGCCAGCCCCTCACCTAGCTCCTACAATGAGCAGTTCTTC. This gives the protein CASPSPSSYNEQFF.

This clone has a handful of counts. The rearrangement links TRBV14 to TRBJ2-4, with TRBD1 matching over 7 bases. Germline CDR1 SGHDN, CDR2 FVKESK. The CDR3 loop spans 11 amino acids. The J segment lost 10 bases and the V segment lost 4 bases, leaving 1 base of the junction unmatched. Here the CDR3 reads CASSPGGIQYF. CDR3 coding DNA: TGTGCCAGCAGCCCAGGGGGAATTCAGTACTTC.

This clone was counted between two and nine times. The chain carries TRBV7-8 and TRBJ1-2; D is unclear. Germline V gene lookup returns CDR1 SGHVS and CDR2 FQNEAQ. CDR3 length: 17 residues. The V and J ends lost 1 base and 0 bases respectively, with 15 bases between them. The CDR3 region is CASSLVARSLANYGYTF. Here the CDR3 DNA reads TGTGCCAGCAGCTTAGTCGCCAGGTCACTAGCTAACTATGGCTACACCTTC. Combining the CDR3 with reference TRBV7-8 and TRBJ1-2 gives the whole variable domain GAGVSQSPRYKVAKRGQDVALRCDPISGHVSLFWYQQALGQGPEFLTYFQNEAQLDKSGLPSDRFFAERPEGSVSTLKIQRTQQEDSAVYLCASSLVARSLANYGYTFGSGTRLTVV.

The chain joins TRBV2 to TRBJ2-1, with D unresolved. From germline, CDR1 is SNHLY and CDR2 FYNNEI. The CDR3 covers 14 residues. The V and J ends lost 5 bases and 4 bases respectively, with 12 bases between them. The CDR3 DNA sequence: TGTGCCAGCAGTCACACCGATCCATACAATGAGCAGTTCTTC. It codes for CASSHTDPYNEQFF.

This chain connects TRBV25-1 to TRBJ1-4, with 9 bases lining up with TRBD1. There are 16 residues in the CDR3. Losses at the gene ends were 3 bases for V and 5 bases for J; bases not matched to a gene: 7. Per the germline V gene, CDR1 is MGHDK and CDR2 is SYGVNS. The CDR3 loop reads CASSEPGTGRNEKLFF. The CDR3 DNA reads TGTGCCAGCAGTGAGCCCGGGACAGGGCGGAATGAAAAACTGTTTTTT. Full variable domain (remainder filled in from reference TRBV25-1 and TRBJ1-4): EADIYQTPRYLVIGTGKKITLECSQTMGHDKMYWYQQDPGMELHLIHYSYGVNSTEKGDLSSESTVSRIRTEHFPLTLESARPSHTSQYLCASSEPGTGRNEKLFFGSGTQLSVL.

V gene TRBV28 combines with J gene TRBJ2-4; D might be TRBD2 (6 bases). The CDR3 totals 13 residues. V was pared by 7 bases and J by 4 bases, with 11 bases between. Germline CDR1 is MDHEN and CDR2 is SYDVKM. Here the CDR3 reads CASIGGSKNIQYF. DNA for the CDR3: TGTGCCAGCATCGGAGGGTCTAAAAACATTCAGTACTTC.

This chain links TRBV4-1 with TRBJ2-3; 13 bases line up with TRBD2. This CDR3 comprises 21 residues. Germline trimming cut 1 base from V and 1 base from J; bases unmatched to any gene: 14. The germline V gene has CDR1 MGHRA and CDR2 YSYEKL. CDR3 residues: CASSQVGRGLAGDNRTDTQYF. In DNA, the CDR3 is TGCGCCAGCAGCCAAGTAGGGCGCGGACTAGCGGGAGACAATCGCACAGATACGCAGTATTTT.

Only a few counts were recorded for this clone. The chain recombines TRBV10-2 with TRBJ2-1; 9 bases line up with TRBD2. From germline, CDR1 is WSHSY and CDR2 SAAADI. Germline trimming cut 4 bases from V and 2 bases from J; bases unmatched to any gene: 9. The CDR3 consists of 17 residues. The CDR3 region has the DNA TGCGCCAGCAGTGCTAGCGGGGATCCACTCACCTACAATGAGCAGTTCTTC. As protein: CASSASGDPLTYNEQFF.

J is TRBJ1-3 and V is TRBV28; tentatively, D is TRBD1 (5 bases). CDR1 and CDR2 (germline): MDHEN, SYDVKM. The V end was cut by 4 bases, the J end by 8 bases, with 9 bases between. The CDR3 is made up of 12 amino acids. CDR3 protein: CASSSLGDTIYF. CDR3 nucleotides: TGTGCCAGCAGTTCCTTAGGGGACACCATATATTTT.

This clone has more than one count but fewer than ten. This chain connects TRBV6-1 to TRBJ2-5; D unclear. The CDR3 sequence is 11 residues long. Deletions cut 6 bases from V and 5 bases from J, with 7 bases between. Germline CDR1 MNHNS, CDR2 SASEGT. CDR3 sequence reads: CASRVRETQYF. The DNA of the CDR3 is TGTGCCAGCAGGGTCAGGGAGACCCAGTACTTC.

The chain recombines TRBV30 with TRBJ1-2; D not certain. Trimming removed 3 bases from V and 2 bases from J, with 16 bases in between. Per germline, CDR1 GTSNPN and CDR2 SVGIG (reference sequence). The CDR3 spans 15 residues. The chain's CDR3 is CAWSHARFSNYGYTF. The CDR3, as DNA: TGTGCCTGGAGCCATGCGCGATTCTCGAACTATGGCTACACCTTC.

The chain uses TRBV30 and TRBJ2-5, with TRBD1 matching 7 bases. The CDR3 consists of 15 residues. From germline, CDR1 is GTSNPN and CDR2 SVGIG (reference sequence). After removal of 1 base from V and 3 bases from J, the junction contained 8 bases not matched to a gene. CDR3 sequence (DNA): TGTGCCTGGAGTGAATTAATCGACAGGGAAGAGACCCAGTACTTC. This gives the protein CAWSELIDREETQYF.